This T cell receptor (beta chain) is drawn from a study of molecular identifiers for immune sequencing clone quantification. Germline V lookup: CDR1 MDHEN, CDR2 SYDVKM. Trimming pared 2 bases from V and 1 base from J, leaving 9 bases between. The CDR3 sequence is 15 residues long. From the PCR reads, TCRdb called clonotypes with MiXCR, one entry per CDR3 protein. This sample has just under 650,000 distinct CDR3 sequences, with approximately 20% found just once. A note on this clonotype: One base away lies a much larger clone, so this may be a sequencing read error.

This chain connects TRBV28 to TRBJ1-5; D remains unclear. The specimen sequenced was naive CD8+ T cells from blood, with Jurkat cell RNA spiked in. This sample's subset: FACS-sorted CD8+CD4-CCR7+CD45RA+ naive T cells. This TCR was recovered from a human donor in good health. Some libraries in this study had Jurkat cell RNA spiked in. The CDR3 DNA sequence: TGTGCCAGCAGTTTAAACGGATTCAGCAATCAGCCCCAGCATTTT. As protein: CASSLNGFSNQPQHF.